This TCR beta chain was captured by sequencing in a study of CD8+ T cells in alopecia areata. Study-wide results and limits: Association of baseline CD8+ expansion with response is uncertain owing to one nonresponder.

The V and J ends lost 3 bases and 7 bases respectively, with 22 bases between them. Germline V lookup: CDR1 SGHDT, CDR2 YYEEEE. The CDR3 consists of 16 residues. Sequencing templates came from extracted RNA that was reverse transcribed into cDNA. Clones were sequenced by immunoSEQ multiplex PCR, and TCRdb holds only the in-frame ones, with some missing. The table shows about 120,000 clones, with approximately 53% occurring only once. With regard to this clone: As yet, its antigen is unknown.

Treatment indicated: oral pan-JAK inhibitor, 5-10 mg twice daily. The rearrangement uses TRBV5-6 and TRBJ1-2; possible D gene TRBD1, 5 bases. The sequenced sample was CD4+ T cells sorted from blood, obtained at week 4, from a patient treated with tofacitinib. The receptor was derived from a human donor with alopecia areata. The CDR3 DNA reads as TGTGCCAGCAGCTCGACCCGGGACGGGCCACGGGGTGGCTACACCTTC. Translating it yields CASSSTRDGPRGGYTF.